Shown below are 10 T cell receptor beta chains from a single sample sequenced in a study of blood T cell repertoires in COVID-19. The table came from immunoSEQ multiplex PCR; TCRdb's copy has only in-frame clones and leaves some out. The sample shows some 210,000 clones, around 86% of them seen only once. The sample comprised PBMCs or T cells enriched from blood (not recorded which). The receptors were sampled from a woman between 45 and 65 years old with acute COVID-19.

The chain has TRBV6-2 or TRBV6-3 and TRBJ1-6; 7 bases match TRBD1. CDR1 is MNHEY, CDR2 SVGEGT, per germline. The CDR3 runs 13 residues. With V trimmed by 4 bases and J by 10 bases, 4 bases remained unmatched. As DNA, the CDR3 is TGTGCCAGCAGTTCAGGGGGTTACTCACCCCTCCACTTT. Its protein is CASSSGGYSPLHF.

The chain uses TRBV3-1 (or the pseudogene TRBV3-2) and TRBJ2-1, with a weak D call TRBD2 (7 bases). The V and J ends lost 4 bases and 6 bases respectively, with 25 bases between them. The CDR3 runs to 18 residues. Per the germline V gene, CDR1 is LGHDT and CDR2 is YNNKEL (reference sequence). The CDR3 is CASSRKPFSGGLGNEQFF. The CDR3, as DNA: TGTGCCAGCAGCCGAAAACCTTTTTCGGGGGGCCTCGGCAATGAGCAGTTCTTC.

The chain has TRBV15 and TRBJ1-1; D gene uncertain. In germline, CDR1 is LNHNV, CDR2 YYDKDF (reference sequence). V dropped 0 bases and J dropped 6 bases, with 11 bases sitting between them. The CDR3 length is 14 residues. The CDR3 bases are TGTGCCACCAGCAGAGATAGAGGTACGGCTGAAGCTTTCTTT. It specifies CATSRDRGTAEAFF.

The rearrangement links TRBV5-1 to TRBJ2-3; 8 nucleotides align to TRBD1. Germline CDR1 SGHRS, CDR2 YFSETQ. The ends lost 0 bases at V and 5 bases at J; junction bases unmatched: 11. This CDR3 spans 17 amino acids. The CDR3 sequence: CASSLVGQGAAVDTQYF. The CDR3 DNA is TGCGCCAGCAGCTTGGTGGGGCAGGGGGCAGCGGTAGATACGCAGTATTTT.

The chain recombines TRBV27 with TRBJ2-3; the match to TRBD1 covers 8 bases. J gave up 3 bases and V 5 bases, and 7 bases lay outside the gene matches. CDR1 is MNHEY and CDR2 is SMNVEV in the germline V gene (reference sequence). The CDR3 sequence is 15 residues long. Written as DNA, the CDR3 is TGTGCCAGCAGTACTAGGACAGGGTGGACAGATACGCAGTATTTT. Protein product: CASSTRTGWTDTQYF.

The gene calls are TRBV6-2 or TRBV6-3 and TRBJ2-7; 9 bases match TRBD2. V shed 5 bases, J shed 3 bases, and the junction held 5 bases outside the gene matches. Looked up from germline, CDR1 is MNHEY and CDR2 is SVGEGT. This CDR3 contains 14 residues. The CDR3 here is CASSPPSGVYEQYF. DNA for the CDR3: TGTGCCAGCAGTCCACCTAGCGGGGTCTACGAGCAGTACTTC.

V gene TRBV6-1 combines with J gene TRBJ2-3, with a weak D call TRBD2 (5 bases). This CDR3 spans 15 amino acids. Germline CDR1 MNHNS, CDR2 SASEGT. V lost 3 bases to trimming and J lost 2 bases, with 12 bases between them. The CDR3 bases are TGTGCCAGCAGTGAGTTGGGGAGAGTCACAGATACGCAGTATTTT. This codes for CASSELGRVTDTQYF.

The V call is TRBV7-6, the J call TRBJ2-1; D is perhaps TRBD2 (6 bases). The CDR3 loop spans 14 amino acids. Per germline, CDR1 SGHVS and CDR2 FNYEAQ. Trimming took off 4 bases at V and 2 bases at J, with 9 bases between the two ends. CDR3: CASSSGLAYNEQFF. The CDR3 coding sequence is TGTGCCAGCAGCTCGGGACTGGCCTACAATGAGCAGTTCTTC. The whole variable domain, remainder taken from reference TRBV7-6 and TRBJ2-1, is GAGVSQSPRYKVTKRGQDVALRCDPISGHVSLYWYRQALGQGPEFLTYFNYEAQQDKSGLPNDRFSAERPEGSISTLTIQRTEQRDSAMYRCASSSGLAYNEQFFGPGTRLTVL.

This clone was picked up a small number of times. The V gene is TRBV30, the J gene TRBJ1-2, with TRBD1 matching 7 bases. The CDR3 consists of 13 residues. Trimming at V came to 3 bases and at J to 6 bases, leaving 7 bases not matched to a gene. Germline-derived CDR1 and CDR2 are GTSNPN and SVGIG (reference sequence). For the CDR3, the DNA is TGTGCCTGGAGGACACAGGGGAGCCATGGCTACACCTTC. Its protein is CAWRTQGSHGYTF. The whole variable domain, remainder taken from reference TRBV30 and TRBJ1-2, is SQTIHQWPATLVQPVGSPLSLECTVEGTSNPNLYWYRQAAGRGLQLLFYSVGIGQISSEVPQNLSASRPQDRQFILSSKKLLLSDSGFYLCAWRTQGSHGYTFGSGTRLTVV.

V usage is TRBV6-2 or TRBV6-3 and J usage is TRBJ2-5; TRBD1 aligns across 10 bases. The ends lost 6 bases at V and 5 bases at J; junction bases unmatched: 9. Germline lookup yields CDR1 MNHEY and CDR2 SVGEGT. The CDR3 spans 15 residues. The CDR3 sequence is CASSLGQGVAETQYF. The CDR3 nucleotides are TGTGCCAGCAGCCTTGGACAGGGGGTAGCGGAGACCCAGTACTTC.